The 23 T cell receptor beta chains listed next were all sequenced from one sample in a study of blood T cell repertoires in COVID-19. Clones were sequenced by immunoSEQ multiplex PCR, and TCRdb holds only the in-frame ones, with some missing. The sample consists of 100,000 or so clones, approximately 93% of them appearing once. Sequenced: peripheral blood. The receptors were sampled from a man aged 55 to 70 with acute or convalescent COVID-19.

The rearrangement uses TRBV3-1 (or the pseudogene TRBV3-2) and TRBJ2-7; a weak D match, TRBD2 (7 bases). V was trimmed by 4 bases and J by 4 bases, leaving 14 bases between them. The CDR3 consists of 14 residues. CDR1 is LGHDT and CDR2 is YNNKEL in the germline V gene (reference sequence). The CDR3 sequence is CASSPSGGSYEQYF. CDR3 DNA: TGTGCCAGCAGCCCCTCGGGGGGCTCTTACGAGCAGTACTTC.

The V gene is TRBV21-1, the J gene TRBJ2-2; the tabulated D call, TRBD1, remains unverified against the DNA. TRBV21-1 is deemed a pseudogene. This CDR3 spans 17 amino acids. The CDR3 reads CASSKGSISWATGELFF. In nucleotides, the CDR3 is TGTGCCAGCAGCAAAGGGTCGATCTCCTGGGCCACCGGGGAGCTGTTTTTT.

V is TRBV7-3 and J is TRBJ2-3, with TRBD1 matching over 10 bases. CDR3 size: 14 residues. Germline V gene data show CDR1 as SGHTA and CDR2 as FQGTGA. With 5 bases clipped from V and 14 bases from J, the junction kept 13 bases outside the gene matches. The CDR3 sequence is CASSPHGDRGVRYF. CDR3 nucleotide sequence: TGTGCCAGCAGCCCCCATGGGGACAGGGGAGTAAGGTATTTT.

The gene calls are TRBV5-5 and TRBJ1-2; D perhaps matches TRBD1 (6 bases). The CDR3 runs to 15 residues. Germline V gene data show CDR1 as SGHKS and CDR2 as YYEKEE (reference sequence). The V gene lost 0 bases and the J gene lost 2 bases, with 11 bases spanning the gap. The CDR3 DNA reads TGTGCCAGCAGCTTGGAATGGGGGGGCAACTATGGCTACACCTTC. Amino acids: CASSLEWGGNYGYTF. Using reference TRBV5-5 and TRBJ1-2 for the parts outside the CDR3, the full variable domain is DAGVTQSPTHLIKTRGQQVTLRCSPISGHKSVSWYQQVLGQGPQFIFQYYEKEERGRGNFPDRFSARQFPNYSSELNVNALLLGDSALYLCASSLEWGGNYGYTFGSGTRLTVV.

This chain connects TRBV7-9 to TRBJ1-2, with 12 bases that match TRBD1. The V gene end was trimmed by 5 bases and the J gene end by 7 bases; junction bases not matched to a gene: 20. Germline values: CDR1 SEHNR, CDR2 FQNEAQ (reference sequence). This CDR3 has 19 residues. For the CDR3, the DNA is TGTGCCAGCAGCCCATGGGTCCGGGACAGGGGGCGAGAGAGCGGTGGCTACACCTTC. Translation: CASSPWVRDRGRESGGYTF.

The J gene is TRBJ2-7, the V gene TRBV12-3 or TRBV12-4; the D is unclear. This CDR3 spans 13 amino acids. Trimming removed 1 base from V and 2 bases from J, with 6 bases in between. The CDR3 DNA is TGTGCCAGCAGTTTAGGTCCGGCCTACGAGCAGTACGTC. Translating it yields CASSLGPAYEQYV.

Written as DNA, the CDR3 is TGTGCCAGCAGTGGGGAAAGACAGGGTCGAAACACCATATATTTT. Its protein product is CASSGERQGRNTIYF. The V call is TRBV2, the J call TRBJ1-3; 7 nucleotides agree with TRBD1. V shed 4 bases and J 5 bases; nucleotides not matched to a gene: 8. CDR1 and CDR2 from the germline V gene are SNHLY and FYNNEI. The CDR3 runs 15 residues. Full variable domain (remainder filled in from reference TRBV2 and TRBJ1-3): EPEVTQTPSHQVTQMGQEVILRCVPISNHLYFYWYRQILGQKVEFLVSFYNNEISEKSEIFDDQFSVERPDGSNFTLKIRSTKLEDSAMYFCASSGERQGRNTIYFGEGSWLTVV.

This chain connects TRBV5-1 to TRBJ2-2, with TRBD1 matching 9 bases. The V and J ends lost 1 base and 4 bases, in that order; junction bases with no gene match: 8. The germline gives CDR1 SGHRS, CDR2 YFSETQ. The CDR3 extends over 17 amino acids. This CDR3 is CASSLRTGEYFTGELFF. The CDR3 bases are TGCGCCAGCAGCTTGAGGACAGGGGAGTATTTCACCGGGGAGCTGTTTTTT.

This chain joins TRBV7-9 and TRBJ2-7; possible D gene TRBD1, 6 bases. This CDR3 comprises 13 residues. Germline CDR1 reads SEHNR; CDR2 reads FQNEAQ (reference sequence). V lost 3 bases and J lost 4, with 10 bases in between. The CDR3 DNA is TGTGCCAGCAGCTTTTCAGGGGATTACGAGCAGTACTTC. Protein sequence: CASSFSGDYEQYF.

V is TRBV30 and J is TRBJ2-1, with 8 nucleotides matching TRBD2. The germline V gene has CDR1 GTSNPN and CDR2 SVGIG (reference sequence). J was trimmed by 3 bases and V by 4 bases; bases with no gene match: 5. The CDR3 is 14 amino acids. CDR3 DNA: TGTGCCTGGATGGAGGGGACTAGCTACAATGAGCAGTTCTTC. Amino acids: CAWMEGTSYNEQFF.

The V and J genes are TRBV10-3 and TRBJ1-6; 7 nucleotides align to TRBD1. The V and J ends lost 2 bases and 7 bases, in that order; junction bases with no gene match: 5. This CDR3 contains 15 residues. The germline V gene encodes CDR1 ENHRY and CDR2 SYGVKD. The CDR3 sequence is CAISEIRGQNSPLHF. The CDR3 nucleotides are TGTGCCATCAGTGAGATAAGGGGGCAGAATTCACCCCTCCACTTT.

The genes are TRBV19 and TRBJ2-1, with 12 bases that match TRBD2. The J segment lost 8 bases and the V segment lost 6 bases, leaving 8 bases of the junction unmatched. The V gene's germline CDR1 is LNHDA and CDR2 SQIVND (reference sequence). This CDR3 has 15 amino acids. CDR3 DNA sequence: TGTGCCAGTAGCTTCGGACTAGCGGGAAGCTATGAGCAGTTCTTC. This translates into CASSFGLAGSYEQFF.

The genes are TRBV6-2 or TRBV6-3 and TRBJ1-1; D is possibly TRBD1 (5 bases). The CDR3 consists of 18 residues. Germline values: CDR1 MNHEY, CDR2 SVGEGT. V dropped 1 base and J dropped 0 bases, with 18 bases sitting between them. The chain's CDR3 is CASSYLADAGPLNTEAFF. The CDR3 DNA reads as TGTGCCAGCAGTTACTTGGCCGACGCGGGACCGCTGAACACTGAAGCTTTCTTT.

The chain links TRBV5-1 to TRBJ1-6, with 9 bases that match TRBD1. V dropped 4 bases and J dropped 6; count of bases not matched to a gene: 11. The CDR3 spans 17 residues. The V gene's germline CDR1 is SGHRS and CDR2 YFSETQ. This chain's CDR3 is CASSATGGDRFNSPLHF. The DNA for the CDR3 is TGCGCCAGCAGCGCGACAGGGGGAGATCGGTTTAATTCACCCCTCCACTTT.

The J gene is TRBJ2-7, the V gene TRBV6-5; 7 bases agree with TRBD2. J lost 7 bases, V lost 4 bases, and 16 bases had no gene match. This CDR3 is 16 amino acids long. In germline, CDR1 is MNHEY, CDR2 SVGAGI. This chain's CDR3 is CASSSKNRLAPTEQYF. CDR3 DNA: TGTGCCAGCAGTTCGAAAAATAGACTAGCCCCGACTGAGCAGTACTTC.

This chain uses TRBV5-1 with TRBJ2-1; TRBD2 matches at 10 bases. Germline values: CDR1 SGHRS, CDR2 YFSETQ. The ends lost 4 bases at V and 10 bases at J; junction bases unmatched: 11. There are 15 residues in the CDR3. CDR3 in DNA: TGCGCCAGCAGCGCGAGCCCTAGCGGGAGCCAGGAGCAGTTCTTC. Its translation: CASSASPSGSQEQFF.

The rearrangement links TRBV5-1 to TRBJ2-7; maybe TRBD1 (5 bases). The CDR3 is made up of 11 amino acids. Germline V gene lookup returns CDR1 SGHRS and CDR2 YFSETQ. Trimming left V 6 bases short and J 5 bases short, with 9 bases between. This CDR3 reads CASKKDNEQYF. In DNA form, the CDR3 reads TGCGCCAGCAAAAAGGACAACGAGCAGTACTTC.

The chain employs TRBV7-3 and TRBJ2-5, with D possibly TRBD2 on 6 matching bases. This CDR3 has 12 amino acids. Germline V gene sequence: CDR1 SGHTA, CDR2 FQGTGA. CDR3 amino acids: CASRRGGETQYF. The CDR3 region has the DNA TGTGCTTCCAGACGGGGAGGAGAGACCCAGTACTTC.

This clone occurred a few times. V is TRBV7-2 and J is TRBJ2-1, with 13 bases fitting TRBD2. The CDR3 has 16 amino acids. Per the germline V gene, CDR1 is SGHTA and CDR2 is FQGNSA. V lost 2 bases, J lost 6 bases, and 4 bases stayed unmatched. This CDR3 is CASSLQGLAGRNEQFF. Written as DNA, the CDR3 is TGTGCCAGCAGCTTACAGGGACTAGCGGGACGCAATGAGCAGTTCTTC.

CDR3 in DNA: TGTGCCAGCAGTGAGTATTGGGGTCCCGGGACAGGGCATACTGAAGCTTTCTTT. Amino acids: CASSEYWGPGTGHTEAFF. This chain links TRBV25-1 with TRBJ1-1; 9 bases are a match to TRBD1. CDR3 length: 18 amino acids. In germline, CDR1 is MGHDK, CDR2 SYGVNS. The V gene end was trimmed by 3 bases and the J gene end by 5 bases; junction bases not matched to a gene: 16.

The J gene is TRBJ1-1, the V gene TRBV29-1; 9 bases fit TRBD1. CDR3 length equals 14 residues. The germline V gene encodes CDR1 SQVTM and CDR2 ANQGSEA. The ends lost 0 bases at V and 7 bases at J; junction bases unmatched: 6. CDR3 in DNA: TGCAGCGTTGAAGATCCCCGACAGGGGGGTGAAGCTTTCTTT. It specifies CSVEDPRQGGEAFF.

The chain employs TRBV28 and TRBJ2-2; 11 nucleotides agree with TRBD1. The CDR3 has 15 amino acids. CDR1 and CDR2 (germline): MDHEN, SYDVKM. V gave up 5 bases and J gave up 7 bases; unmatched junction bases: 6. The CDR3 region is CASSLRTGGFGELFF. CDR3 coding DNA: TGTGCCAGCAGTCTCCGGACAGGGGGCTTCGGGGAGCTGTTTTTT.

This clone was seen a handful of times. The chain employs TRBV6-6 and TRBJ1-1; TRBD1 might be the D (5 bases). Trimming removed 4 bases from V and 6 bases from J, with 12 bases in between. This CDR3 has 13 amino acids. Germline loops: CDR1 MNHNY, CDR2 SVGAGI (reference sequence). CDR3 sequence: CASSSGPDAEAFF. CDR3 DNA sequence: TGTGCCAGCAGTTCAGGGCCTGACGCTGAAGCTTTCTTT.